Each of the 12 T cell receptor beta chains below was sequenced from the same sample in a study of blood T cell repertoires in COVID-19. Data came from immunoSEQ multiplex PCR; TCRdb stores just in-frame clones and leaves some out. The sample lists roughly 100,000 clones; over 70% were seen once. Sequenced sample: peripheral blood. The receptors derive from a man at least 80 years old with active or convalescent COVID-19.

The V and J genes are TRBV2 and TRBJ2-4; D possibly corresponds to TRBD2 (6 bases). V lost 7 bases, J lost 0 bases, and 10 bases lay in between. This CDR3 is built from 14 residues. The germline V gene encodes CDR1 SNHLY and CDR2 FYNNEI. In DNA, the CDR3 is TGTGCCAGCACAGGGAGGCTAGCCAAAAACATTCAGTACTTC. This codes for CASTGRLAKNIQYF.

This sequence joins TRBV7-6 and TRBJ2-5; no reliable D call. Germline loops: CDR1 SGHVS, CDR2 FNYEAQ. V was trimmed by 5 bases and J by 2 bases, leaving 15 bases between them. This CDR3 spans 15 amino acids. CDR3 amino acids: CASSRRVVPQETQYF. CDR3 DNA: TGTGCCAGCAGCCGTCGGGTAGTCCCTCAAGAGACCCAGTACTTC.

Only a few counts were recorded for this clone. The chain combines TRBV6-4 with TRBJ1-4, with D uncertain. From germline, CDR1 is MRHNA and CDR2 SNTAGT. Trimming cost V 0 bases and J 8 bases, with 10 bases left between them. The CDR3 totals 14 residues. CDR3 DNA sequence: TGTGCCAGCAGTGACTCGTCCGGGTCCGAAAAACTGTTTTTT. It translates to CASSDSSGSEKLFF.

The CDR3 loop is CASSMGLEAFF. The CDR3 nucleotides read TGTGCCAGCAGTATGGGGCTTGAAGCTTTCTTT. V usage is TRBV27 and J usage is TRBJ1-1, with D possibly matching TRBD1 (5 bases). The CDR3 is made up of 11 amino acids. From germline, CDR1 is MNHEY and CDR2 SMNVEV (reference sequence). The ends were cut back, 5 bases at V and 7 bases at J, with 8 bases in the middle.

This clone was found a few times. The chain joins TRBV3-1 (or the pseudogene TRBV3-2) to TRBJ1-1; maybe TRBD1 (5 bases). The CDR3 contains 13 residues. Germline V gene data show CDR1 as LGHDT and CDR2 as YNNKEL (reference sequence). Deletions cut 8 bases from V and 8 bases from J, with 18 bases between. The DNA of the CDR3 is TGTGCCAGCGGACCCCGGCGGGACGGCGAAGCTTTCTTT. This translates into CASGPRRDGEAFF.

V gene TRBV4-1 combines with J gene TRBJ2-2, with 7 bases matching TRBD1. V lost 6 bases, J lost 4 bases, and 5 bases stayed unmatched. The CDR3 loop spans 14 amino acids. Germline V gene lookup returns CDR1 MGHRA and CDR2 YSYEKL. The CDR3 loop is CASSRQGVTGELFF. CDR3 bases: TGCGCCAGCAGTAGACAGGGTGTCACCGGGGAGCTGTTTTTT.

The sample holds a few counts of this clone. V gene TRBV4-1 combines with J gene TRBJ2-1; TRBD1 might be the D (5 bases). The CDR3 has 16 residues. The V gene lost 1 base and the J gene lost 6 bases, with 16 bases spanning the gap. The V gene's germline CDR1 is MGHRA and CDR2 YSYEKL. In DNA form, the CDR3 reads TGCGCCAGCAGCCAAGTGGTTGGGGCTAGGCCCAATGAGCAGTTCTTC. Encoded protein: CASSQVVGARPNEQFF.

The chain employs TRBV30 and TRBJ1-5; TRBD1 matches 7 bases. CDR1 and CDR2 (germline): GTSNPN, SVGIG (reference sequence). The CDR3 totals 14 residues. Trimming took 2 bases from V and 2 from J; bases not matched to a gene: 3. CDR3 sequence (DNA): TGTGCCTGGAGTCCAGGGACAGGCAATCAGCCCCAGCATTTT. Translation gives CAWSPGTGNQPQHF.

The genes are TRBV10-3 and TRBJ2-1; D is perhaps TRBD1 (6 bases). The CDR3 runs to 18 residues. The germline CDR1 and CDR2 sequences are ENHRY and SYGVKD. V lost 2 bases, J lost 3 bases, and 20 bases lay in between. The CDR3 region is CAISESWDKVGRYNEQFF. DNA of the CDR3: TGTGCCATCAGTGAGAGCTGGGACAAGGTGGGTCGCTACAATGAGCAGTTCTTC.

This clone appeared a few times. J is TRBJ1-2 and V is TRBV9; D might be TRBD1 (5 bases). Trimming left V 0 bases short and J 0 bases short, with 12 bases between. The germline CDR1 and CDR2 sequences are SGDLS and YYNGEE. The CDR3 runs to 16 residues. In DNA form, the CDR3 reads TGTGCCAGCAGCGTAGATGCCAGGGCAGCTAACTATGGCTACACCTTC. Amino acids: CASSVDARAANYGYTF.

The gene calls are TRBV19 and TRBJ1-2, with a possible D match to TRBD1 (5 bases). Germline CDR1 LNHDA, CDR2 SQIVND (reference sequence). The CDR3 has 12 residues. Between the trimmed V and J ends, which lost 4 bases and 5 bases, there was a span of 8 bases. The CDR3 region is CASSSRDYGYTF. CDR3 bases: TGTGCCAGTAGTAGCAGGGATTATGGCTACACCTTC. Looking up the rest from reference TRBV19 and TRBJ1-2 gives the full variable domain: DGGITQSPKYLFRKEGQNVTLSCEQNLNHDAMYWYRQDPGQGLRLIYYSQIVNDFQKGDIAEGYSVSREKKESFPLTVTSAQKNPTAFYLCASSSRDYGYTFGSGTRLTVV.

The rearrangement uses TRBV19 and TRBJ2-3, with TRBD2 matching over 13 bases. The CDR3 length is 17 residues. V lost 4 bases, J lost 6 bases, and 10 bases stayed unmatched. Germline V gene sequence: CDR1 LNHDA, CDR2 SQIVND (reference sequence). CDR3 bases: TGTGCCAGTAGTACCCACCTCGGACTAGCGGGGGAGGATACGCAGTATTTT. It is translated as CASSTHLGLAGEDTQYF. Full variable domain (missing parts from reference TRBV19 and TRBJ2-3): DGGITQSPKYLFRKEGQNVTLSCEQNLNHDAMYWYRQDPGQGLRLIYYSQIVNDFQKGDIAEGYSVSREKKESFPLTVTSAQKNPTAFYLCASSTHLGLAGEDTQYFGPGTRLTVL.